Reported below is one TCR beta chain. The sample belongs to a study of cytomegalovirus exposure and HLA in healthy donors. Across the study: There were 70 million to 95 million unique TCRs (from HLA-typed donors) in an early data release.

60 Vbeta and 13 Jbeta primers were used in PCR. Produced via immunoSEQ multiplex PCR; TCRdb's table is partial and in-frame only. The sample lists roughly 170,000 clones, about three quarters occurring once. This TCR was recovered from a female donor in good health and CMV-seronegative. The sample taken for sequencing was PBMCs.

The CDR3 loop is CASRGDSNQPQHF. In DNA form, the CDR3 reads TGCGCCAGCAGGGGAGATAGCAATCAGCCCCAGCATTTT. This rearrangement joins TRBV5-1 to TRBJ1-5; the D is unclear. With 5 bases removed from V and 0 bases from J, the gap between germline ends came to 6 bases. Germline CDR1 is SGHRS and CDR2 is YFSETQ. CDR3 size: 13 residues.